The clone carrying this T cell receptor (beta chain) showed up just a few times. The target antigen is unknown. This sample is part of a study of T-cell memory formation after mild COVID-19. Turning to the study itself: There were largely donor-specific TCR clusters.

Study-wide findings and caveats: Clones that shrank (day 15 to 85) were balanced CD4/CD8, whereas later expanders leaned CD4+.

CDR1 is SGHRS and CDR2 is YFSETQ in the germline V gene. CDR3 length: 13 residues. V was cut by 4 bases and J by 3 bases, with 11 bases left in between. TCRdb re-analysed the 5' RACE reads in MiXCR, keeping a single row per CDR3 protein. The repertoire has about 210,000 distinct CDR3 sequences, more than 9% of them found once; the top ten carry approximately 3%. The TCR was taken from a young man who had mild COVID-19 (a few samples of this study predate the infection). Cell type and time point are not known. V usage is TRBV5-1 and J usage is TRBJ2-7; D remains ambiguous. Input material: PBMCs or a T cell subset sorted from them (not recorded which). CDR3 in amino acids: CASSLHGFYEQYF. CDR3 DNA sequence: TGCGCCAGCAGCCTCCATGGGTTCTACGAGCAGTACTTC.